This entry lists 8 T cell receptor beta chains sequenced from one sample in a study of cytomegalovirus exposure and HLA in healthy donors. Vbeta (60) and Jbeta (13) primers were used in the PCR. Clones were sequenced by immunoSEQ multiplex PCR, and TCRdb holds only the in-frame ones, with some missing. The sample lists about 20,000 clones, over 65% seen once, with approximately 7% in the top ten. What was sequenced was PBMCs. These receptors all stem from a man aged 55-75 years in good health and CMV-seronegative.

The V call is TRBV7-8, the J call TRBJ1-5; tentative D call: TRBD1 (5 bases). The CDR3 consists of 14 residues. Germline V gene sequence: CDR1 SGHVS, CDR2 FQNEAQ. The V end lost 5 bases, the J end lost 6 bases, and 14 bases lay between the germline ends. The CDR3 region is CASSPGGSRQPQHF. The CDR3 DNA reads TGTGCCAGCAGCCCCGGGGGGAGCCGTCAGCCCCAGCATTTT.

The chain recombines TRBV2 with TRBJ2-5, with 16 bases identical to TRBD2. The J call may be mistaken, given a closer DNA end match to TRBJ2-7. Germline CDR1 SNHLY, CDR2 FYNNEI. The CDR3 length is 15 residues. CDR3 sequence: CASSGGLAGGFEQYF. The CDR3 nucleotides read TGTGCCAGCAGTGGGGGACTAGCGGGAGGGTTCGAGCAGTACTTC.

The rearrangement links TRBV18 to TRBJ1-1; no clear D. The ends were cut back, 0 bases at V and 4 bases at J, with 12 bases in the middle. The germline V gene encodes CDR1 KGHSH and CDR2 LQKENI. This CDR3 contains 15 residues. The CDR3: CASSPPSRRATEAFF. The CDR3 DNA reads TGTGCCAGCTCACCACCTTCGAGGAGGGCCACTGAAGCTTTCTTT. The full variable domain, completed using reference TRBV18 and TRBJ1-1, is NAGVMQNPRHLVRRRGQEARLRCSPMKGHSHVYWYRQLPEEGLKFMVYLQKENIIDESGMPKERFSAEFPKEGPSILRIQQVVRGDSAAYFCASSPPSRRATEAFFGQGTRLTVV.

On this clone itself: A junction end diverges from the germline sequence, so it may reflect a read error. V usage is TRBV7-9 and J usage is TRBJ1-2; D unresolved. Germline assignment: CDR1 SEHNR and CDR2 FQNEAQ (reference sequence). The CDR3 runs to 12 residues. CDR3: CSSSFPGYGYTF. The CDR3 bases are TGTTCCAGCAGCTTCCCGGGGTATGGCTACACCTTC.

The rearrangement joins TRBV6-6 to TRBJ2-7, with 11 bases lining up with TRBD1. The germline V gene has CDR1 MNHNY and CDR2 SVGAGI (reference sequence). This CDR3 is 15 amino acids long. The ends lost 5 bases at V and 5 bases at J; junction bases unmatched: 8. The DNA for the CDR3 is TGTGCCAGCAGTCAACCGGGACAGGGGGTCCACGAGCAGTACTTC. Amino acid sequence: CASSQPGQGVHEQYF.

The rearrangement uses TRBV5-1 and TRBJ2-1, with 7 nucleotides matching TRBD2. The CDR3 runs to 16 residues. Looked up from germline, CDR1 is SGHRS and CDR2 is YFSETQ. V lost 0 bases, J lost 8 bases, and 11 bases stayed unmatched. CDR3 residues: CASSLVHSSGGDEQFF. The CDR3 DNA reads as TGCGCCAGCAGCTTGGTTCATTCCTCGGGGGGAGATGAGCAGTTCTTC.

This chain joins TRBV19 and TRBJ1-2; no definite D call. The V end lost 1 base, the J end lost 2 bases, and 14 bases lay between the germline ends. Per the germline V gene, CDR1 is LNHDA and CDR2 is SQIVND (reference sequence). The CDR3 spans 16 residues. The CDR3: CASSIARPTGNYGYTF. In DNA form, the CDR3 reads TGTGCCAGTAGTATAGCTCGGCCAACGGGAAACTATGGCTACACCTTC. Complete variable domain (other parts from reference TRBV19 and TRBJ1-2): DGGITQSPKYLFRKEGQNVTLSCEQNLNHDAMYWYRQDPGQGLRLIYYSQIVNDFQKGDIAEGYSVSREKKESFPLTVTSAQKNPTAFYLCASSIARPTGNYGYTFGSGTRLTVV.

The chain recombines TRBV6-8 with TRBJ2-5, with D tentatively TRBD2 (5 bases). This CDR3 contains 16 residues. Germline V gives CDR1 MNHGY, CDR2 SAAAGT. V gave up 7 bases and J gave up 5 bases, with 23 bases separating them. The CDR3 protein is CASTGWGLAARETQYF. In DNA form, the CDR3 reads TGTGCCAGCACCGGATGGGGTCTAGCAGCTCGGGAGACCCAGTACTTC.